The next 15 T cell receptor beta chains were all read from a single sample in a study of cytomegalovirus exposure and HLA in healthy donors. Only in-frame clones appear in the TCRdb table, and some are missing; sequencing was by immunoSEQ multiplex PCR. The table shows under 200,000 clones, with 86% occurring only once. The sequencing sample was made of PBMCs. The receptor source for this set is a woman aged 18-30 years in good health and CMV-seronegative.

The sample holds a few counts of this clone. The gene calls are TRBV10-3 and TRBJ1-2; D may be TRBD1 (5 bases). The CDR3 has 13 amino acids. The V end lost 7 bases, the J end lost 4 bases, and 13 bases lay between the germline ends. The V gene's germline CDR1 is ENHRY and CDR2 SYGVKD. CDR3 coding DNA: TGTGCCATCAAAGGCAGGGCAGCCTATGGCTACACCTTC. This encodes CAIKGRAAYGYTF.

The V call is TRBV7-9, the J call TRBJ2-7, with D possibly matching TRBD1 (6 bases). In germline, CDR1 is SEHNR, CDR2 FQNEAQ (reference sequence). The CDR3 runs to 14 residues. The V and J ends lost 8 bases and 4 bases respectively, with 18 bases between them. The CDR3 here is CASEAQQGVYEQYF. DNA of the CDR3: TGTGCCAGCGAAGCCCAACAGGGTGTGTACGAGCAGTACTTC.

The J gene is TRBJ1-1, the V gene TRBV4-1; 7 nucleotides align to TRBD1. This CDR3 spans 17 amino acids. Per the germline V gene, CDR1 is MGHRA and CDR2 is YSYEKL. The trim removed 3 bases at V and 5 bases at J, leaving 15 bases unmatched. CDR3 DNA: TGCGCCAGCAGCCAGGTAAACAGGGGCCTGTGGAAGACTGAAGCTTTCTTT. Its translation is CASSQVNRGLWKTEAFF.

CDR3 coding DNA: TGCGCCAGCAGCTTGACTGCCGGAGGCTACGAGCAGTACTTC. Its protein product is CASSLTAGGYEQYF. This sequence joins TRBV5-1 and TRBJ2-7; perhaps TRBD2 as D (5 bases). The V end lost 1 base, the J end lost 3 bases, and 11 bases lay between the germline ends. Germline V CDR1 and CDR2: SGHRS, YFSETQ. CDR3 length: 14 residues.

The chain couples TRBV30 to TRBJ1-3; TRBD1 agrees at 9 bases. This CDR3 spans 14 amino acids. V gave up 0 bases and J gave up 7 bases; unmatched junction bases: 4. CDR1 is GTSNPN and CDR2 is SVGIG in the germline V gene (reference sequence). CDR3 DNA: TGTGCCTGGAGTGTAAGGGGACAGGGTAACACCATATATTTT. Its protein is CAWSVRGQGNTIYF.

CDR3 residues: CASSFRDSEAFF. CDR3 bases: TGCGCCAGCAGCTTCCGGGACTCCGAAGCTTTCTTT. The chain employs TRBV5-1 and TRBJ1-1, with D perhaps matching TRBD1 (5 bases). The CDR3 runs 12 residues. V lost 2 bases and J 8 bases, leaving 10 bases between the germline ends. Per the germline V gene, CDR1 is SGHRS and CDR2 is YFSETQ.

This clone was found once. Additional DNA sequences in this sample encode the identical CDR3. This sequence joins TRBV4-3 and TRBJ1-2; 7 nucleotides match TRBD1. V dropped 1 base and J dropped 8; count of bases not matched to a gene: 7. Per germline, CDR1 LGHNA and CDR2 YSLEER. This CDR3 has 14 residues. The CDR3 DNA is TGCGCCAGCAGCCAAGCAGCCAGGGGGTACGGCTACACCTTC. Protein sequence: CASSQAARGYGYTF.

The CDR3 region is CARGGIRRAYEQYF. Here the CDR3 DNA reads TGTGCCAGAGGAGGGATCCGACGAGCCTACGAGCAGTACTTC. The J gene is TRBJ2-7, the V gene TRBV6-5, with a weak D call TRBD2 (6 bases). V lost 9 bases and J lost 2, with 17 bases in between. Germline V gene data show CDR1 as MNHEY and CDR2 as SVGAGI. This CDR3 is 14 amino acids long.

There are a few counts of this clone. The sample carries other DNA sequences with the same CDR3. This chain connects TRBV6-5 to TRBJ1-6, with TRBD1 matching 7 bases. The germline V gene encodes CDR1 MNHEY and CDR2 SVGAGI. Trimming at V came to 2 bases and at J to 7 bases, leaving 5 bases not matched to a gene. There are 15 residues in the CDR3. CDR3 coding DNA: TGTGCCAGCAGTTACGCAACAGGGGTCAATTCACCCCTCCACTTT. Translation gives CASSYATGVNSPLHF.

The chain combines TRBV30 with TRBJ2-7, with a weak D call TRBD2 (7 bases). V lost 7 bases and J lost 6, with 19 bases in between. CDR3 length: 13 amino acids. CDR1 and CDR2 from the germline V gene are GTSNPN and SVGIG (reference sequence). The CDR3 spells CASLGGGPGEQYF. The CDR3 nucleotides read TGTGCCTCCCTTGGGGGGGGGCCAGGCGAGCAGTACTTC.

The chain combines TRBV7-9 with TRBJ2-6, with 9 bases identical to TRBD1. Germline lookup yields CDR1 SEHNR and CDR2 FQNEAQ (reference sequence). Losses at the gene ends were 5 bases for V and 4 bases for J; bases not matched to a gene: 12. The CDR3 is 18 amino acids. The CDR3 is CASSTLQGARGGANVLTF. CDR3 in DNA: TGTGCCAGCAGCACACTACAGGGGGCTCGTGGAGGGGCCAACGTCCTGACTTTC.

The chain couples TRBV11-2 to TRBJ2-2, with a possible D match to TRBD1 (6 bases). Germline loops: CDR1 SGHAT, CDR2 FQNNGV. The CDR3 sequence is 15 residues long. Between the trimmed V and J ends, which lost 4 bases and 4 bases, there was a span of 13 bases. The CDR3 DNA sequence: TGTGCCAGCAGCTCCACAGGGTTAAGCACCGGGGAGCTGTTTTTT. This translates into CASSSTGLSTGELFF.

The chain combines TRBV25-1 with TRBJ1-5; D is unclear. This CDR3 spans 15 amino acids. Germline CDR1 reads MGHDK; CDR2 reads SYGVNS. V was shortened by 1 base and J by 1 base, with 8 bases between the two germline ends. The CDR3 loop is CASSESQTSNQPQHF. CDR3 in DNA: TGTGCCAGCAGTGAATCCCAGACAAGCAATCAGCCCCAGCATTTT.

In its sample, this clone was seen once. The chain combines TRBV7-8 with TRBJ1-1; the D is unclear. Between the trimmed V and J ends, which lost 5 bases and 5 bases, there was a span of 9 bases. This CDR3 is 12 amino acids long. Germline CDR1 and CDR2: SGHVS and FQNEAQ. CDR3 amino acids: CASSPVETEAFF. As DNA, the CDR3 is TGTGCCAGCAGCCCGGTTGAGACTGAAGCTTTCTTT.

This chain connects TRBV19 to TRBJ2-1, with 7 bases matching TRBD2. The CDR3 contains 15 residues. The V and J ends lost 9 bases and 7 bases, in that order; junction bases with no gene match: 15. Germline V gives CDR1 LNHDA, CDR2 SQIVND (reference sequence). The CDR3 spells CASISLGLGQNEQFF. The CDR3 region has the DNA TGTGCCAGCATATCACTCGGACTAGGACAAAATGAGCAGTTCTTC.